A single sample is the source of the 28 T cell receptor beta chains below, sequenced in a study of blood T cell repertoires in COVID-19. This table comes from immunoSEQ multiplex PCR, and its TCRdb copy is limited to in-frame clones, with some not included. The sample records under 300,000 clones, roughly 89% being singletons. The sequenced sample consisted of peripheral blood. Receptors originate from a woman aged 60-75 years with COVID-19, enrolled during active disease.

The chain carries TRBV5-4 and TRBJ2-3; 7 nucleotides agree with TRBD1. Trimming cost V 4 bases and J 4 bases; bases outside gene matches: 3. CDR3 length: 13 amino acids. CDR1 SGHNT and CDR2 YYREEE come from the germline V gene (reference sequence). Here the CDR3 DNA reads TGTGCCAGCAGCCCCGGACAGGCAGATACGCAGTATTTT. Amino acid sequence: CASSPGQADTQYF.

The chain combines TRBV7-2 with TRBJ1-2, with D uncertain. Between the trimmed V and J ends, which lost 1 base and 5 bases, there was a span of 11 bases. The CDR3 is 14 residues long. Germline-derived CDR1 and CDR2 are SGHTA and FQGNSA. The CDR3 DNA sequence: TGTGCCAGCAGCTTAGGGGCAAAAGTTTATGGCTACACCTTC. This gives the protein CASSLGAKVYGYTF.

The chain joins TRBV5-4 to TRBJ2-5; 8 positions agree with TRBD2. The germline V gene has CDR1 SGHNT and CDR2 YYREEE (reference sequence). V was clipped by 4 bases and J by 5 bases; unmatched bases: 13. This CDR3 has 16 amino acids. CDR3 sequence (DNA): TGTGCCAGCAGCCCATCGAGTAGCGGGGAAGGGGAGACCCAGTACTTC. Translated: CASSPSSSGEGETQYF. The whole variable domain, filled in from reference TRBV5-4 and TRBJ2-5, reads ETGVTQSPTHLIKTRGQQVTLRCSSQSGHNTVSWYQQALGQGPQFIFQYYREEENGRGNFPPRFSGLQFPNYSSELNVNALELDDSALYLCASSPSSSGEGETQYFGPGTRLLVL.

The rearrangement joins TRBV4-1 to TRBJ2-2; D perhaps matches TRBD1 (5 bases). Trimming left V 5 bases short and J 1 base short, with 14 bases between. The CDR3 consists of 16 residues. Germline V gene sequence: CDR1 MGHRA, CDR2 YSYEKL. The CDR3 is CASSKGAGRNTGELFF. In nucleotides, the CDR3 is TGCGCCAGCAGCAAAGGGGCTGGGCGGAACACCGGGGAGCTGTTTTTT.

The rearrangement uses TRBV7-2 and TRBJ2-6; D is undetermined. This CDR3 spans 17 amino acids. CDR1 and CDR2 (germline): SGHTA, FQGNSA. Trimming stripped 1 base from V and 4 bases from J, with 14 bases between. The CDR3 region has the DNA TGTGCCAGCAGCTTAGTCCCCCCGGGTCTAGGGGCCAACGTCCTGACTTTC. Amino acid sequence: CASSLVPPGLGANVLTF.

This clone was observed once. The chain combines TRBV3-1 (or the pseudogene TRBV3-2) with TRBJ1-2, with D uncertain. Trimming left V 0 bases short and J 5 bases short, with 7 bases between. The CDR3 is made up of 13 amino acids. CDR1 and CDR2 (germline): LGHDT, YNNKEL (reference sequence). CDR3 residues: CASSQESGYGYTF. Written as DNA, the CDR3 is TGTGCCAGCAGCCAAGAGTCCGGGTATGGCTACACCTTC.

The chain couples TRBV3-1 (or the pseudogene TRBV3-2) to TRBJ2-1, with D uncertain. This CDR3 is 13 amino acids long. Deletions cut 5 bases from V and 7 bases from J, with 12 bases between. Germline V gene sequence: CDR1 LGHDT, CDR2 YNNKEL (reference sequence). This CDR3 reads CASSRLSLNEQFF. CDR3 nucleotide sequence: TGTGCCAGCAGCAGACTTTCTCTAAATGAGCAGTTCTTC.

In its sample, this clone was seen a few times. This sequence joins TRBV10-3 and TRBJ2-1; 10 bases map to TRBD2. CDR1 and CDR2 (germline): ENHRY, SYGVKD. Trimming took 6 bases from V and 0 from J; bases not matched to a gene: 8. The CDR3 is 17 amino acids. The CDR3 protein is CAIRTGTSDLSYNEQFF. The CDR3 bases are TGTGCCATCAGAACCGGGACTAGCGACCTCTCCTACAATGAGCAGTTCTTC.

This rearrangement joins TRBV6-6 to TRBJ2-5, with D possibly matching TRBD1 (6 bases). The CDR3 covers 15 residues. Germline V gives CDR1 MNHNY, CDR2 SVGAGI (reference sequence). V lost 2 bases and J 3 bases, leaving 13 bases between the germline ends. The DNA of the CDR3 is TGTGCCAGCAGTTACCCCGGTTCAGGGGAAGAGACCCAGTACTTC. It translates to CASSYPGSGEETQYF.

The genes are TRBV7-9 and TRBJ2-3; 9 bases are a match to TRBD2. The CDR3 is 16 residues long. V lost 11 bases to trimming and J lost 3 bases; unmatched junction nucleotides: 15. Looked up from germline, CDR1 is SEHNR and CDR2 is FQNEAQ (reference sequence). The CDR3 sequence: CAGNPFAGGPTDTQYF. Written as DNA, the CDR3 is TGTGCCGGGAACCCGTTCGCGGGGGGGCCGACAGATACGCAGTATTTT.

This rearrangement joins TRBV11-2 to TRBJ2-5, with D maybe TRBD2 (5 bases). Germline V CDR1 and CDR2: SGHAT, FQNNGV. V lost 5 bases and J lost 5, with 12 bases in between. The CDR3 length is 13 residues. The CDR3 sequence: CASSQVIAETQYF. CDR3 DNA sequence: TGTGCCAGCAGCCAAGTAATAGCGGAGACCCAGTACTTC.

The J gene is TRBJ2-2, the V gene TRBV6-5, with D tentatively TRBD2 (6 bases). V dropped 7 bases and J dropped 7 bases, with 13 bases sitting between them. Germline loops: CDR1 MNHEY, CDR2 SVGAGI. The CDR3 sequence is 13 residues long. In DNA form, the CDR3 reads TGTGCCAGCAAAACGGGGGTGGGCGGGGAGCTGTTTTTT. It specifies CASKTGVGGELFF.

The chain uses TRBV9 and TRBJ1-2; D is possibly TRBD1 (6 bases). V lost 7 bases and J lost 6, with 16 bases in between. CDR3 length: 13 residues. Germline CDR1 reads SGDLS; CDR2 reads YYNGEE. The CDR3 bases are TGTGCCAGCTACGGACAGCCGCCAAATGGCTACACCTTC. Translating gives CASYGQPPNGYTF.

This chain links TRBV3-1 (or the pseudogene TRBV3-2) with TRBJ2-5; 8 bases map to TRBD2. This CDR3 has 15 residues. The V gene's germline CDR1 is LGHDT and CDR2 YNNKEL (reference sequence). V trimming: 4 bases; J trimming: 3 bases; junction bases outside the gene matches: 7. CDR3 loop: CASSPGGALEETQYF. The CDR3 DNA reads as TGTGCCAGCAGCCCCGGGGGGGCTCTGGAAGAGACCCAGTACTTC.

This chain uses TRBV19 with TRBJ2-1; 8 positions match TRBD2. The ends lost 5 bases at V and 9 bases at J; junction bases unmatched: 15. This CDR3 has 16 amino acids. CDR1 LNHDA and CDR2 SQIVND come from the germline V gene (reference sequence). The CDR3 here is CASSLGGTRGFGEQFF. CDR3 in DNA: TGTGCCAGTAGTCTAGGGGGGACTAGAGGTTTCGGTGAGCAGTTCTTC.

This sequence joins TRBV7-8 and TRBJ1-4; D perhaps matches TRBD1 (5 bases). Germline V gene data show CDR1 as SGHVS and CDR2 as FQNEAQ. The CDR3 is 17 amino acids. With 5 bases removed from V and 1 base from J, the gap between germline ends came to 17 bases. The CDR3 here is CASSARAGGGTNEKLFF. The CDR3 DNA is TGTGCCAGCAGCGCTCGCGCCGGGGGGGGAACTAATGAAAAACTGTTTTTT.

The CDR3 DNA is TGTGCCAGCAGCTTGGGACAGGGCCTTTCCAGCTCCTACGAGCAGTACTTC. Translation gives CASSLGQGLSSSYEQYF. The V and J genes are TRBV5-8 and TRBJ2-7; 7 positions agree with TRBD1. Looked up from germline, CDR1 is SGHTS and CDR2 is YDEGEE. With 0 bases clipped from V and 0 bases from J, the junction kept 9 bases outside the gene matches. CDR3 length: 17 residues.

This clone was observed a single time. This sequence joins TRBV15 and TRBJ2-5; possible D gene TRBD1, 6 bases. Germline loops: CDR1 LNHNV, CDR2 YYDKDF (reference sequence). The CDR3 runs 14 residues. V lost 1 base and J 4 bases, leaving 10 bases between the germline ends. The CDR3 loop reads CATSRGGPGETQYF. The CDR3 DNA sequence: TGTGCCACCAGCAGAGGGGGGCCGGGAGAGACCCAGTACTTC.

The chain joins TRBV4-1 to TRBJ2-7, with D perhaps matching TRBD2 (5 bases). Per the germline V gene, CDR1 is MGHRA and CDR2 is YSYEKL. This CDR3 spans 15 amino acids. The V end lost 1 base, the J end lost 3 bases, and 13 bases lay between the germline ends. Written as DNA, the CDR3 is TGCGCCAGCAGCCAAGGGGCCGGGATCCACTACGAGCAGTACTTC. As protein: CASSQGAGIHYEQYF.

V is TRBV2 and J is TRBJ1-2, with TRBD1 identical over 10 bases. J lost 5 bases, V lost 4 bases, and 1 base had no gene match. CDR1 is SNHLY, CDR2 FYNNEI, per germline. CDR3 length: 13 amino acids. In DNA form, the CDR3 reads TGTGCCAGCAGTGGGACAGGGGGTTATGGCTACACCTTC. Translation: CASSGTGGYGYTF.

This clone came up once. The CDR3, as DNA: TGTGCCAGCAGTGAATCTACAGGACTAGTCTTCAATGAGCAGTTCTTC. This sequence encodes CASSESTGLVFNEQFF. The chain employs TRBV6-1 and TRBJ2-1, with TRBD2 identical over 7 bases. There are 16 residues in the CDR3. The trim removed 2 bases at V and 6 bases at J, leaving 10 bases unmatched. Looked up from germline, CDR1 is MNHNS and CDR2 is SASEGT.

This CDR3 is CASSFSGTGQGQPQHF. In DNA form, the CDR3 reads TGTGCCAGCAGTTTCTCCGGGACAGGGCAGGGTCAGCCCCAGCATTTT. This sequence joins TRBV7-2 and TRBJ1-5; 9 nucleotides line up with TRBD1. There are 16 residues in the CDR3. J lost 6 bases, V lost 6 bases, and 12 bases had no gene match. Germline V CDR1 and CDR2: SGHTA, FQGNSA.

The chain links TRBV10-3 to TRBJ1-4; 12 nucleotides agree with TRBD1. The J segment lost 8 bases and the V segment lost 0 bases, leaving 4 bases of the junction unmatched. Germline lookup yields CDR1 ENHRY and CDR2 SYGVKD. The CDR3 is 16 residues long. The CDR3 is CAISESGTGGVEKLFF. The CDR3 DNA sequence: TGTGCCATCAGTGAGTCTGGGACAGGGGGCGTCGAAAAACTGTTTTTT.

This sequence joins TRBV3-1 (or the pseudogene TRBV3-2) and TRBJ1-1; the match to TRBD1 covers 8 bases. CDR1 and CDR2 from the germline V gene are LGHDT and YNNKEL (reference sequence). The V gene end was trimmed by 4 bases and the J gene end by 3 bases; junction bases not matched to a gene: 19. The CDR3 spans 19 residues. The CDR3 sequence: CASSLYKGTGTRADTEAFF. The CDR3 bases are TGTGCCAGCAGCCTGTATAAAGGGACAGGAACTCGTGCGGACACTGAAGCTTTCTTT.

The CDR3 loop is CSVRTSSHNEQFF. CDR3 DNA: TGCAGCGTTCGTACTAGCAGCCACAATGAGCAGTTCTTC. The genes are TRBV29-1 and TRBJ2-1; possibly TRBD2 for D (6 bases). The CDR3 covers 13 residues. The germline V gene has CDR1 SQVTM and CDR2 ANQGSEA. With 5 bases removed from V and 5 bases from J, the gap between germline ends came to 13 bases.

This clone was recorded a few times. J is TRBJ1-3 and V is TRBV5-6; D possibly corresponds to TRBD1 (6 bases). Trimming left V 3 bases short and J 0 bases short, with 16 bases between. Per the germline V gene, CDR1 is SGHDT and CDR2 is YYEEEE. The CDR3 is 17 residues long. The CDR3 nucleotides read TGTGCCAGCAGCTCAGACAGGCAGGGCCGCTCTGGAAACACCATATATTTT. This codes for CASSSDRQGRSGNTIYF.

This rearrangement joins TRBV18 to TRBJ1-1; 7 bases agree with TRBD1. CDR1 and CDR2 from the germline V gene are KGHSH and LQKENI. The CDR3 contains 18 residues. Unmatched junction bases numbered 17, after V lost 4 bases and J lost 3 bases. In nucleotides, the CDR3 is TGTGCCAGCTCACACTCGGGCGTCCCAGGGGGAGGTGACACTGAAGCTTTCTTT. It translates to CASSHSGVPGGGDTEAFF.

The chain is built from TRBV5-1 and TRBJ2-7; D is perhaps TRBD2 (8 bases). CDR1 and CDR2 from the germline V gene are SGHRS and YFSETQ. The CDR3 has 14 amino acids. V was trimmed by 8 bases and J by 0 bases, leaving 15 bases between them. The CDR3 reads CASSRGTSSYEQYF. The CDR3 nucleotides are TGCGCCAGTTCCAGGGGGACTAGCTCCTACGAGCAGTACTTC.